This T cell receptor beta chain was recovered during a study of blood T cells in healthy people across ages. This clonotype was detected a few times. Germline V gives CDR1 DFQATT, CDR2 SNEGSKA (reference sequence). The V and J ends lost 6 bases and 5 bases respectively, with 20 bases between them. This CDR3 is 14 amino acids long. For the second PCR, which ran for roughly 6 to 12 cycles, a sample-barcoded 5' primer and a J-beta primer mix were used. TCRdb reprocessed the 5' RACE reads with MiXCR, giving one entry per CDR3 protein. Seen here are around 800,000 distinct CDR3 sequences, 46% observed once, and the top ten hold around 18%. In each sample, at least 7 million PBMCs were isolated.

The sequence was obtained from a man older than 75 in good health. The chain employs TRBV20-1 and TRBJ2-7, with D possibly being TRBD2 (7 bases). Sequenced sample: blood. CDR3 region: CSAPIGRGANEQYF. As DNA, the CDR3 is TGCAGTGCCCCTATCGGACGGGGGGCGAACGAGCAGTACTTC.